The clone carrying this T cell receptor beta chain was observed a few times. Profiled with immunoSEQ multiplex PCR; TCRdb holds only in-frame clones, not every one. Of a few hundred thousand clones listed, about four fifths are singletons. These data belong to a study of blood T cell repertoires in COVID-19. The length of the CDR3 is 16 residues. V lost 4 bases, J lost 5 bases, and 8 bases stayed unmatched. Germline CDR1 and CDR2: SGDLS and YYNGEE. The receptor was isolated from a man aged 50-59 years who had recovered from COVID-19. The sample comprised PBMCs or T cells enriched from blood (not recorded which). The V and J genes are TRBV9 and TRBJ1-5; TRBD1 agrees at 11 bases. This chain's CDR3 is CASSTLPDRGHQPQHF. The CDR3 DNA reads TGTGCCAGCAGCACTCTCCCGGACAGGGGGCATCAGCCCCAGCATTTT.